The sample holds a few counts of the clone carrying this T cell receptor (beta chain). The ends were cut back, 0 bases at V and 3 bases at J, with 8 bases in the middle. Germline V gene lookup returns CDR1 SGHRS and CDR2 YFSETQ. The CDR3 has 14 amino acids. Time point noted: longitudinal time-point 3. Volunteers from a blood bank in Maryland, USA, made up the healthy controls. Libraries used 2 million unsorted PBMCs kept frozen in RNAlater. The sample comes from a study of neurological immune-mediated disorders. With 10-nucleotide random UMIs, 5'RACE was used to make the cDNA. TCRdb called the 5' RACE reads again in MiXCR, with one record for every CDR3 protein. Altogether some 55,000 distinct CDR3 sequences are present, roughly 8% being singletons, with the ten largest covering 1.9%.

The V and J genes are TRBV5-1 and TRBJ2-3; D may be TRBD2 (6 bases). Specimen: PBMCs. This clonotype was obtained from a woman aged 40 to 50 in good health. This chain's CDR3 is CASSLGRATDTQYF. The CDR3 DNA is TGCGCCAGCAGCTTGGGGAGGGCGACAGATACGCAGTATTTT. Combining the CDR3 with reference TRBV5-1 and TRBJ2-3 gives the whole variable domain KAGVTQTPRYLIKTRGQQVTLSCSPISGHRSVSWYQQTPGQGLQFLFEYFSETQRNKGNFPGRFSGRQFSNSRSEMNVSTLELGDSALYLCASSLGRATDTQYFGPGTRLTVL.